One sample yielded the 27 T cell receptor beta chains listed below, sequenced in a study of blood T cell repertoires in COVID-19. Libraries were prepared by immunoSEQ multiplex PCR; TCRdb keeps only in-frame clonotypes and omits some of them. The sample carries about 180,000 clones, 80% to 90% recorded once. The specimen was peripheral blood. Source of these receptors: a man in his sixties with acute or convalescent COVID-19.

The chain uses TRBV7-2 and TRBJ2-1; unclear D gene. Germline loops: CDR1 SGHTA, CDR2 FQGNSA. There are 17 residues in the CDR3. The germline V and J ends were trimmed by 2 bases and 0 bases, with 14 bases remaining between them. CDR3 sequence (DNA): TGTGCCAGCAGCTTACGCCCCTCGAGAGGCTCCTACAATGAGCAGTTCTTC. This translates into CASSLRPSRGSYNEQFF.

The CDR3 DNA sequence: TGTGCCAGCAGCGGACAGGCGACGTATAGCAATCAGCCCCAGCATTTT. This codes for CASSGQATYSNQPQHF. This chain joins TRBV6-2 or TRBV6-3 and TRBJ1-5; 7 bases agree with TRBD1. The CDR3 sequence is 16 residues long. In germline, CDR1 is MNHEY, CDR2 SVGEGT. The V and J ends lost 6 bases and 0 bases, in that order; junction bases with no gene match: 8.

The gene calls are TRBV19 and TRBJ1-1; D unclear. The V end was cut by 10 bases, the J end by 3 bases, with 9 bases between. This CDR3 has 11 residues. Germline CDR1 LNHDA, CDR2 SQIVND (reference sequence). DNA for the CDR3: TGTGCCACCTCAGGTTACACTGAAGCTTTCTTT. As protein: CATSGYTEAFF.

J is TRBJ1-5 and V is TRBV28; possibly TRBD1 for D (6 bases). Trimming stripped 1 base from V and 3 bases from J, with 10 bases between. The germline gives CDR1 MDHEN, CDR2 SYDVKM. The CDR3 contains 15 residues. The CDR3: CASSLLYRDNQPQHF. The CDR3 nucleotides read TGTGCCAGCAGTTTATTGTACAGGGACAATCAGCCCCAGCATTTT.

V gene TRBV5-1 combines with J gene TRBJ1-2; D perhaps matches TRBD1 (5 bases). This CDR3 has 14 residues. Germline lookup yields CDR1 SGHRS and CDR2 YFSETQ. Deletions cut 4 bases from V and 2 bases from J, with 12 bases between. The CDR3 bases are TGCGCCAGCAGCGGGGGGACCACCAACTATGGCTACACCTTC. Translated: CASSGGTTNYGYTF. The entire variable domain, with the rest obtained from reference TRBV5-1 and TRBJ1-2, is as follows: KAGVTQTPRYLIKTRGQQVTLSCSPISGHRSVSWYQQTPGQGLQFLFEYFSETQRNKGNFPGRFSGRQFSNSRSEMNVSTLELGDSALYLCASSGGTTNYGYTFGSGTRLTVV.

The genes are TRBV7-2 and TRBJ2-1, with 8 bases lining up with TRBD2. Per the germline V gene, CDR1 is SGHTA and CDR2 is FQGNSA. The V gene end was trimmed by 6 bases and the J gene end by 0 bases; junction bases not matched to a gene: 4. This CDR3 has 15 amino acids. CDR3 sequence reads: CASRTGTSSYNEQFF. The CDR3 coding sequence is TGTGCCAGCAGGACCGGGACTAGCTCCTACAATGAGCAGTTCTTC.

The rearrangement uses TRBV11-3 and TRBJ2-2; 9 bases match TRBD2. This CDR3 comprises 16 residues. With V trimmed by 5 bases and J by 4 bases, 8 bases remained unmatched. Germline V gene sequence: CDR1 SGHNT, CDR2 YENEEA. The CDR3 is CASSPEAGGFTGELFF. DNA of the CDR3: TGTGCCAGCAGCCCAGAAGCGGGAGGCTTCACCGGGGAGCTGTTTTTT.

The CDR3 sequence is CASSLEAGSSYEQYF. In DNA, the CDR3 is TGCGCCAGCAGCTTGGAAGCGGGGAGCTCCTACGAGCAGTACTTC. The V gene is TRBV5-1, the J gene TRBJ2-7; 7 bases map to TRBD2. The CDR3 length is 15 residues. Germline V gene lookup returns CDR1 SGHRS and CDR2 YFSETQ. The J segment lost 0 bases and the V segment lost 0 bases, leaving 3 bases of the junction unmatched.

For this clone: The junction shows a germline mismatch at one end, possibly a read error. The DNA for the CDR3 is TGTGCCAGCAGGGAAGTAGCGGGAGGGAATGAGCAGTTCTTC. Translation: CASREVAGGNEQFF. This chain joins TRBV2 and TRBJ2-1, with 11 bases that match TRBD2. Germline CDR1 SNHLY, CDR2 FYNNEI. The CDR3 is 14 amino acids. Complete variable domain (other parts from reference TRBV2 and TRBJ2-1): EPEVTQTPSHQVTQMGQEVILRCVPISNHLYFYWYRQILGQKVEFLVSFYNNEISEKSEIFDDQFSVERPDGSNFTLKIRSTKLEDSAMYFCASREVAGGNEQFFGPGTRLTVL.

V is TRBV7-8 and J is TRBJ1-4; D perhaps matches TRBD1 (5 bases). V was trimmed by 4 bases and J by 8 bases, leaving 11 bases between them. Looked up from germline, CDR1 is SGHVS and CDR2 is FQNEAQ. The CDR3 totals 13 residues. This CDR3 reads CASSWGLGEKLFF. For the CDR3, the DNA is TGTGCCAGCAGCTGGGGACTTGGGGAAAAACTGTTTTTT.

The CDR3 here is CASSLARADSYEQYF. CDR3 nucleotide sequence: TGTGCCAGCAGCTTAGCGCGGGCTGATTCCTACGAGCAGTACTTC. The rearrangement joins TRBV11-1 to TRBJ2-7; TRBD2 is a possible D gene (5 bases). V lost 0 bases and J lost 1, with 10 bases in between. The CDR3 is 15 residues long. CDR1 and CDR2 (germline): SGHAT, FQDESV (reference sequence).

Only one count was recorded for this clone. The V call is TRBV7-9, the J call TRBJ1-1, with D unresolved. V shed 4 bases and J shed 4 bases, with 16 bases lying between them. The germline V gene encodes CDR1 SEHNR and CDR2 FQNEAQ (reference sequence). The CDR3 is 15 residues long. CDR3 DNA sequence: TGTGCCAGCAGCTATACGATGGGAGGAGGCACTGAAGCTTTCTTT. Protein: CASSYTMGGGTEAFF.

V gene TRBV9 combines with J gene TRBJ2-7, with TRBD2 matching over 8 bases. The CDR3 spans 14 residues. V shed 0 bases and J 3 bases; nucleotides not matched to a gene: 2. Germline V gene sequence: CDR1 SGDLS, CDR2 YYNGEE. The CDR3 nucleotides read TGTGCCAGCAGCGTAGGTAGCGGGAACTACGAGCAGTACTTC. It specifies CASSVGSGNYEQYF.

The V call is TRBV2, the J call TRBJ2-3; 8 positions match TRBD1. J gave up 0 bases and V 1 base, and 3 bases lay outside the gene matches. The CDR3 has 16 amino acids. Germline values: CDR1 SNHLY, CDR2 FYNNEI. The CDR3 sequence: CASSEGQGTSTDTQYF. The CDR3 region has the DNA TGTGCCAGCAGTGAAGGACAGGGGACTAGCACAGATACGCAGTATTTT.

The chain employs TRBV7-9 and TRBJ1-2; D might be TRBD1 (5 bases). CDR3 length equals 13 residues. The V end lost 1 base, the J end lost 8 bases, and 11 bases lay between the germline ends. Germline V gene sequence: CDR1 SEHNR, CDR2 FQNEAQ (reference sequence). The CDR3 spells CASSLGVQGGYTF. In DNA, the CDR3 is TGTGCCAGCAGCTTAGGAGTTCAGGGCGGCTACACCTTC.

The chain uses TRBV27 and TRBJ2-2; tentatively, D is TRBD1 (6 bases). CDR3 length equals 14 residues. Looked up from germline, CDR1 is MNHEY and CDR2 is SMNVEV (reference sequence). V was shortened by 2 bases and J by 7 bases, with 11 bases between the two germline ends. The CDR3 loop reads CASSLGQGYGELFF. The CDR3 DNA reads as TGTGCCAGCAGTTTAGGGCAGGGGTACGGGGAGCTGTTTTTT.

V and J are TRBV27 and TRBJ1-4; perhaps TRBD1 as D (6 bases). CDR1 MNHEY and CDR2 SMNVEV come from the germline V gene (reference sequence). Trimming cost V 3 bases and J 6 bases, with 14 bases left between them. The CDR3 has 15 residues. CDR3 sequence reads: CASSFYREGDEKLFF. As DNA, the CDR3 is TGTGCCAGCAGTTTCTACAGGGAAGGGGATGAAAAACTGTTTTTT. Complete variable domain (other parts from reference TRBV27 and TRBJ1-4): EAQVTQNPRYLITVTGKKLTVTCSQNMNHEYMSWYRQDPGLGLRQIYYSMNVEVTDKGDVPEGYKVSRKEKRNFPLILESPSPNQTSLYFCASSFYREGDEKLFFGSGTQLSVL.

The rearrangement joins TRBV29-1 to TRBJ2-3; 7 bases map to TRBD2. Germline V CDR1 and CDR2: SQVTM, ANQGSEA. The trim removed 4 bases at V and 0 bases at J, leaving 10 bases unmatched. The CDR3 has 16 residues. Here the CDR3 DNA reads TGCAGCGTTGCGGCGGGAGCTTTCAGGAGCACAGATACGCAGTATTTT. This sequence encodes CSVAAGAFRSTDTQYF.

This clone came up once. The V gene is TRBV19, the J gene TRBJ2-3; 8 nucleotides align to TRBD1. The V and J ends lost 4 bases and 4 bases, in that order; junction bases with no gene match: 10. Germline V gene data show CDR1 as LNHDA and CDR2 as SQIVND (reference sequence). This CDR3 has 16 residues. The CDR3 sequence is CASSRGDRGGADTQYF. DNA for the CDR3: TGTGCCAGTAGTAGGGGAGACAGGGGCGGCGCAGATACGCAGTATTTT.

The CDR3 is CASSQPQGTEAFF. DNA for the CDR3: TGTGCCAGCAGCCAACCACAGGGAACTGAAGCTTTCTTT. The chain is built from TRBV4-2 and TRBJ1-1, with a tentative D call TRBD1 (6 bases). The V and J ends lost 2 bases and 5 bases respectively, with 9 bases between them. CDR3 size: 13 residues. The germline CDR1 and CDR2 sequences are LGHNA and YNFKEQ.

This chain connects TRBV18 to TRBJ1-3; D unresolved. CDR3 size: 15 residues. Germline values: CDR1 KGHSH, CDR2 LQKENI. Deletions cut 3 bases from V and 1 base from J, with 10 bases between. CDR3 in amino acids: CASSPGSKSGNTIYF. CDR3 DNA sequence: TGTGCCAGCTCACCTGGGAGCAAGTCTGGAAACACCATATATTTT.

The chain links TRBV2 to TRBJ2-5; 9 bases fit TRBD2. Looked up from germline, CDR1 is SNHLY and CDR2 is FYNNEI. J lost 5 bases, V lost 8 bases, and 9 bases had no gene match. CDR3 length: 14 residues. Here the CDR3 reads CASHPAGGHETQYF. In DNA, the CDR3 is TGTGCCAGCCACCCAGCGGGAGGACACGAGACCCAGTACTTC.

V usage is TRBV27 and J usage is TRBJ1-2, with a tentative D call TRBD1 (6 bases). Trimming took off 3 bases at V and 4 bases at J, with 9 bases between the two ends. CDR3 length: 13 amino acids. The germline CDR1 and CDR2 sequences are MNHEY and SMNVEV (reference sequence). The CDR3 loop reads CASSLKGGYGYTF. The CDR3 DNA is TGTGCCAGCAGTTTGAAAGGGGGCTATGGCTACACCTTC.

This clone was counted a single time. The chain employs TRBV28 and TRBJ2-7; 8 bases align to TRBD1. This CDR3 spans 14 amino acids. V was clipped by 8 bases and J by 0 bases; unmatched bases: 6. Looked up from germline, CDR1 is MDHEN and CDR2 is SYDVKM. CDR3 loop: CASLRDRYSYEQYF. The CDR3, as DNA: TGTGCCAGCCTACGGGACAGGTACTCCTACGAGCAGTACTTC.

The chain carries TRBV7-8 and TRBJ1-5; 8 nucleotides line up with TRBD1. Looked up from germline, CDR1 is SGHVS and CDR2 is FQNEAQ. The CDR3 runs to 14 residues. V lost 8 bases, J lost 4 bases, and 7 bases stayed unmatched. Here the CDR3 DNA reads TGTGCCAGCGCCCGAAGGGACAGGAATCAGCCCCAGCATTTT. Its protein is CASARRDRNQPQHF.

CDR3 protein: CASSPNGGISNQPQHF. The CDR3 nucleotides read TGTGCCAGCTCACCCAATGGAGGGATTAGCAATCAGCCCCAGCATTTT. This rearrangement joins TRBV18 to TRBJ1-5; D unclear. Looked up from germline, CDR1 is KGHSH and CDR2 is LQKENI. This CDR3 has 16 amino acids. V lost 3 bases and J lost 0, with 12 bases in between.

The chain links TRBV7-9 to TRBJ2-3; D not certain. Per the germline V gene, CDR1 is SEHNR and CDR2 is FQNEAQ (reference sequence). This CDR3 is 13 amino acids long. The V end was cut by 7 bases, the J end by 6 bases, with 14 bases between. Here the CDR3 reads CASTYSGLDTQYF. CDR3 bases: TGTGCCAGCACCTATTCGGGTTTGGATACGCAGTATTTT. Complete variable domain (other parts from reference TRBV7-9 and TRBJ2-3): DTGVSQNPRHKITKRGQNVTFRCDPISEHNRLYWYRQTLGQGPEFLTYFQNEAQLEKSRLLSDRFSAERPKGSFSTLEIQRTEQGDSAMYLCASTYSGLDTQYFGPGTRLTVL.